This record looks at one T cell receptor beta chain sequence and its context. This clonotype showed up just a few times. Its binding antigen is unknown. Per-nucleotide qualities are absent, and no much larger clonotype sits a single base away. Receptor libraries were prepared by 5' RACE. The instrument was an Illumina HiSeq 2500. The second PCR ran for roughly 6 to 11 cycles and used a J-beta primer mix along with a sample-barcoded 5' primer. Each TCR beta cDNA molecule received a unique molecular identifier from a template-switch 5' adaptor carrying 12 random nucleotides. At least 3 million CDR3-containing paired-end reads were obtained from each sample. First-strand cDNA synthesis was performed from all RNA using the Mint cDNA synthesis kit, with priming by a TRBC-specific oligonucleotide. Following uracil-DNA glycosylase treatment, all cDNA underwent a first 18-cycle PCR with the universal primers M1SS and BC2_uni_R. The study's own analysis went as follows. Each sample was normalized by randomly selecting 1 million high-quality reads, each carrying a distinct molecular identifier. Instead of being binned into consensus sequences, reads that shared molecular identifiers were thrown out. MiTCR, set to a Q25 quality threshold and the strictest error-elimination algorithm, was used for CDR3 identification, clonotype clustering and error correction. A nonparametric unseen species model with Euler transformation was used to estimate lower-bound total TCR beta diversity. Using fastp at Q25 and MiXCR, TCRdb reprocessed the public reads and kept productive beta chains. Identical CDR3 protein sequences are pooled into one entry, listed with their most common genes and DNA. The V and J calls here are based on TCRdb, not the publication. The sample table holds 450,000 to 700,000 distinct CDR3 sequences, of which about 25% were seen once. The ten largest clones represent less than 20% of the sample.

The CDR3, cysteine through phenylalanine, is 16 amino acids long. Just CDR3 DNA is preserved here, 48 bases in frame from base 1. Sequences SQVTM (CDR1) and ANQGSEA (CDR2) are obtained from the germline V gene. Donors were around 37 systemically healthy Caucasian individuals from Russia aged roughly 6 to 90 years. Each donor gave 8 to 10 milliliters of peripheral blood, drawn into EDTA-treated Vacutainer tubes. Ficoll-Paque density-gradient centrifugation was used to isolate PBMCs, with at least 6.5 million per sample. Total RNA, at least 6 micrograms per sample, was extracted from PBMCs with Trizol reagent. The percentages of naive CD45RAhigh/CD27high T cells were determined by flow cytometry on a PBMC aliquot from every donor. The entry originates in a study of blood T cells in healthy people across ages (dated by TCRdb to about 2015). For context, the study as a whole: In model experiments, roughly one uniquely barcoded TCR beta cDNA molecule per two T cells was captured by template switching. Age-related changes in TCR beta repertoire diversity were measured in the study by deep sequencing normalized with unique cDNA molecular identifiers. Donors were grouped into four age groups: young (average approximately 15 years), middle-aged (under 40), aged (over 55) and long-lived (around 80). To avoid experimental bias, donors of different ages were spread randomly across the sequencing lanes. Two additional independent replicas of 1 million unique cDNA reads from the same blood draw were analyzed for two donors (one aged 18 to 30 and one aged 80 or older). Findings and caveats that apply to the study as a whole: A strong correlation was found between observed TCR beta diversity and the percentage of naive T cells measured by flow cytometry. Because profiling used bulk unsorted PBMCs, naive and antigen-experienced compartments could not be compared conclusively. Estimates of total diversity based on one million sequenced T cells were regarded as lower bounds and as underestimates. Compared with the aged group, the long-lived group had more naive CD4+ T cells, fewer expanded clones and increased TCR diversity, suggesting age selection. Because the CMV infection status of the donors was unknown, age-related changes in expanded clonotypes may potentially have been confounded. As age increased, observed TCR beta diversity per million T cells dropped in a roughly linear way, and a significant reduction was already evident by age roughly 40.

The receptor's source is a woman in her 70s in good health. Recombination joined TRBV29-1 with TRBJ2-5; the D gene is possibly TRBD1, with 6 bases matching. The J call is uncertain, as TRBJ2-1 better fits the DNA end. The sample consisted of blood. CDR3 region: CSVDPLEGVRNNEQFF. The DNA sequence is as follows: TGCAGCGTTGACCCTCTCGAGGGGGTAAGAAACAATGAGCAGTTCTTC.